A selection of T cell receptor beta chains follows, all from one sample in a study of CD8 T cells in Susac syndrome. TCRdb itself ran the immunoSEQ multiplex PCR reads through MiXCR, one entry per CDR3 protein. Found here are some 140,000 distinct CDR3 sequences, approximately 89% of them singletons; the top ten hold 0.24%. Source material: CD8+ T cells from PBMCs. These receptors came from a human donor with multiple sclerosis. CDR3s include the opening cysteine and the closing phenylalanine or tryptophan. D genes are given only for firm matches. Size is stated for part of the rows, as once, few or many counts, or as a class when the clone is expanded.

CASSQSYRTGGLGNTEAFF TGTGCCAGCAGCCAGTCCTACAGGACGGGAGGTTTGGGTAACACTGAAGCTTTCTTT 19 TRBJ1-1 - - TRBV4-2
CASSQANSGPEGTQYF TGTGCCAGCAGCCAAGCTAATAGCGGGCCGGAGGGGACCCAGTACTTC 16 TRBJ2-5 TRBD2 - TRBV3-1
CASTWGAGSGTDTQYF TGTGCCAGCACCTGGGGGGCGGGTAGCGGCACAGATACGCAGTATTTT 16 TRBJ2-3 - - TRBV27
CASSLEGTAYTEAFF TGTGCCAGCAGCTTGGAGGGGACAGCCTACACTGAAGCTTTCTTT 15 TRBJ1-1 TRBD1 - TRBV5-4
CSALTKTGSTSTDTQYF TGCAGTGCTCTCACCAAGACAGGATCCACTAGCACAGATACGCAGTATTTT 17 TRBJ2-3 - - TRBV20-1
CASSFLYGNQPQHF TGTGCCAGCAGTTTTCTATATGGCAATCAGCCCCAGCATTTT 14 TRBJ1-5 - - TRBV2
CAWGWYEQYF TGTGCGTGGGGGTGGTACGAGCAGTACTTC 10 TRBJ2-7 - - TRBV30
CASSAKQGAGTEAFF TGCGCCAGCAGCGCGAAACAGGGGGCAGGCACTGAAGCTTTCTTT 15 TRBJ1-1 TRBD1 - TRBV5-1
CASSRDKIGLEQYF TGTGCCAGCAGTCGCGACAAGATTGGCCTCGAGCAGTACTTC 14 TRBJ2-7 - - TRBV7-9
CASSYDDLDTQYF TGTGCCAGCAGCTACGACGACTTAGATACGCAGTATTTT 13 TRBJ2-3 - - TRBV7-3
CASSPSSVSSYEQYF TGTGCCAGCAGCCCCAGTTCGGTTAGCTCCTACGAGCAGTACTTC 15 TRBJ2-7 - once TRBV7-9
CASSQDPSPPYEQYF TGCGCCAGCAGCCAAGATCCCAGCCCACCCTACGAGCAGTACTTC 15 TRBJ2-7 - - TRBV4-3
CASVAGDQTGELFF TGTGCCAGCGTGGCGGGAGATCAGACCGGGGAGCTGTTTTTT 14 TRBJ2-2 TRBD2 - TRBV2
CASSQGMGEGAYEQYF TGTGCCAGCAGCCAAGGAATGGGCGAGGGGGCTTACGAGCAGTACTTC 16 TRBJ2-7 TRBD1 - TRBV4-2
CASSQVGGLGQFF TGTGCCAGCAGCCAAGTCGGAGGACTAGGGCAGTTCTTC 13 TRBJ2-1 TRBD2 - TRBV3-1
CASSIFTGELFF TGTGCCAGTAGTATATTCACCGGGGAGCTGTTTTTT 12 TRBJ2-2 - few TRBV19
CASSSSDREVGEQYF TGCGCCAGCAGCTCCTCGGACAGGGAGGTTGGCGAGCAGTACTTC 15 TRBJ2-7 TRBD1 - TRBV5-1
CAWSVLAGDTQYF TGTGCCTGGAGTGTACTGGCAGGAGATACGCAGTATTTT 13 TRBJ2-3 - - TRBV30
CASSYSEEQYF TGTGCCAGCAGTTACTCGGAGGAGCAGTACTTC 11 TRBJ2-7 - few TRBV6-5
CASSTRLAGETQYF TGCGCCAGCAGCACACGTTTAGCCGGAGAGACCCAGTACTTC 14 TRBJ2-5 - - TRBV4-3
CASSPGTREETQYF TGTGCCAGCAGTCCCGGGACTAGAGAGGAGACCCAGTACTTC 14 TRBJ2-5 TRBD2 - TRBV6-5
CASSPTGTKETQYF TGTGCCAGCAGTCCGACCGGGACTAAAGAGACCCAGTACTTC 14 TRBJ2-5 TRBD2 - TRBV27
CASSQFGTGGHTEAFF TGTGCCAGCAGCCAATTCGGGACAGGGGGCCACACTGAAGCTTTCTTT 16 TRBJ1-1 TRBD1 - TRBV14
CAWSLVEQETQYF TGTGCCTGGAGTCTCGTAGAACAAGAGACCCAGTACTTC 13 TRBJ2-5 - once TRBV30
CASSLYDGNYEQYF TGTGCCAGCAGCTTGTACGACGGCAACTACGAGCAGTACTTC 14 TRBJ2-7 - - TRBV5-6
CAWSVSVTRNTIYF TGTGCCTGGAGTGTGTCCGTAACTCGAAACACCATATATTTT 14 TRBJ1-3 - - TRBV30